A single TCR beta chain is shown here with its context. Antigen unknown. The germline V gene encodes CDR1 SGHTA and CDR2 FQGNSA. This CDR3 contains 18 residues. Each of TCRalpha and TCRbeta cDNA went through two nested PCRs, lasting approximately 16 and 10 cycles. No DNA is given; TCRdb re-called the 5' RACE reads and lists each CDR3 protein once. Its clone listing holds 310,000 or so distinct CDR3 sequences. This sample stems from a study of monozygotic twins with inflammatory bowel disease. Findings and caveats of the study: Healthy co-twins had higher TCRbeta inverse Simpson diversity than their IBD twins. Differences in immunosuppressive treatment may have been a source of added variability in patient repertoires.

Specimen: blood. The chain links TRBV7-2 to TRBJ2-1; without DNA, the TCRdb call of TRBD2 cannot be checked. This receptor was obtained from a human donor with ulcerative colitis or Crohn's disease, or a healthy co-twin of an affected twin (not recorded which). CDR3 sequence reads: CASSLAPPILAGGNEQFF. Full variable domain (remainder filled in from reference TRBV7-2 and TRBJ2-1): GAGVSQSPSNKVTEKGKDVELRCDPISGHTALYWYRQSLGQGLEFLIYFQGNSAPDKSGLPSDRFSAERTGGSVSTLTIQRTQQEDSAVYLCASSLAPPILAGGNEQFFGPGTRLTVL.